The sequence of this TCR beta chain was determined in a study of patients and donors after allogeneic stem cell transplantation. Each CDR3 protein gets one entry after TCRdb re-called the RT-PCR reads with MiXCR. The data show about 960,000 distinct CDR3 sequences, about a sixth seen once. Trimming cost V 3 bases and J 1 base, with 15 bases left between them. This CDR3 region has 15 residues. Germline CDR1 reads SQVTM; CDR2 reads ANQGSEA. A few counts support this clonotype. This clonotype was obtained from a human donor who was either an allogeneic HSCT recipient or a stem cell or donor lymphocyte infusion donor (not recorded which). It is not recorded whose cells these are; they may come from a transplant donor. Sequenced material: blood, either unsorted or a sorted T cell fraction (not recorded which). This chain uses TRBV29-1 with TRBJ1-2, with D tentatively TRBD1 (6 bases). CDR3 sequence reads: CSVDAPGQRNYGYTF. Written as DNA, the CDR3 is TGCAGCGTTGACGCCCCAGGACAGCGTAACTATGGCTACACCTTC.